The source of this T cell receptor beta chain is a study of cytomegalovirus exposure and HLA in healthy donors. CDR1 and CDR2 (germline): SGHVS, FNYEAQ. There are 13 residues in the CDR3. Trimming took off 1 base at V and 9 bases at J, with 10 bases between the two ends. The PCR contained 60 Vbeta and 13 Jbeta primers. Generated by immunoSEQ multiplex PCR, the TCRdb table keeps only in-frame clones and is missing some. The sample yields 85,000 to 130,000 clones, more than 60% seen once. The sample was PBMCs. J is TRBJ1-5 and V is TRBV7-6; no clear D. This clonotype was obtained from a man in his forties or fifties in good health and CMV-seronegative. The CDR3 sequence: CASSLDSHGPQHF. The CDR3 DNA reads as TGTGCCAGCAGCTTAGACAGCCATGGGCCCCAGCATTTT.